One and the same sample provided the 16 T cell receptor beta chains below, sequenced in a study of T cells expressing NK-cell markers (TCRdb year 2020). Preparation of the library involved 5' RACE. The instrument was an Illumina HiSeq 2000. TCRdb reprocessed the public reads and reports one entry per CDR3 protein sequence, without DNA. This sample's table carries about 160,000 distinct CDR3 sequences. The ten largest clones take up 20% of the sample. The sample taken for sequencing was blood T cells: a sorted CD56 or NKG2C T cell subset, CD4+ or CD8+ T cells, or bulk PBMC T cells (not recorded which). The receptors were sampled from a man aged 18-69 years in good health.

V usage is TRBV6-1 and J usage is TRBJ2-7; TCRdb proposes TRBD1, but this gene call is untestable without DNA. This CDR3 is built from 15 residues. Germline CDR1 and CDR2: MNHNS and SASEGT. CDR3 loop: CASSDGPGGLYEQYF.

The chain couples TRBV25-1 to TRBJ1-3; the D call from TCRdb, TRBD1, cannot be confirmed without DNA. CDR1 and CDR2 from the germline V gene are MGHDK and SYGVNS. The CDR3 totals 17 residues. The CDR3 sequence is CASSEPSGGPFGNTIYF.

V and J are TRBV7-9 and TRBJ2-7; the TCRdb D gene call, TRBD2, has no DNA to confirm it. The CDR3 is made up of 16 amino acids. CDR1 and CDR2 (germline): SEHNR, FQNEAQ (reference sequence). This chain's CDR3 is CASSLGAGLAVGEQYF.

The chain joins TRBV19 to TRBJ2-7; checking the TCRdb D call of TRBD1 is not possible without DNA. Germline values: CDR1 LNHDA, CDR2 SQIVND (reference sequence). The CDR3 loop spans 15 amino acids. The CDR3 here is CASSPRNREAIEQYF.

V gene TRBV7-3 combines with J gene TRBJ2-7. The CDR3 totals 15 residues. Per germline, CDR1 SGHTA and CDR2 FQGTGA. CDR3 residues: CASSLDVGITYEQYF.

The chain employs TRBV7-9 and TRBJ2-2. This CDR3 has 16 amino acids. Germline V lookup: CDR1 SEHNR, CDR2 FQNEAQ (reference sequence). CDR3 loop: CASSSTVARNTGELFF.

The chain uses TRBV5-4 and TRBJ2-1; the D call from TCRdb, TRBD2, cannot be confirmed without DNA. The V gene's germline CDR1 is SGHNT and CDR2 YYREEE (reference sequence). This CDR3 region has 14 residues. The CDR3 region is CASSGGLAGNEQFF.

The rearrangement uses TRBV28 and TRBJ2-7; TCRdb designates TRBD1, a call that cannot be tested without DNA. Germline CDR1 reads MDHEN; CDR2 reads SYDVKM. The CDR3 extends over 16 amino acids. The CDR3: CASRTLRDRGLYEQYF.

The gene calls are TRBV7-9 and TRBJ1-5. The CDR3 is 15 residues long. The germline gives CDR1 SEHNR, CDR2 FQNEAQ (reference sequence). The chain's CDR3 is CASSLEQKSNQPQHF. The full variable domain, its missing parts supplied by reference TRBV7-9 and TRBJ1-5, is DTGVSQNPRHKITKRGQNVTFRCDPISEHNRLYWYRQTLGQGPEFLTYFQNEAQLEKSRLLSDRFSAERPKGSFSTLEIQRTEQGDSAMYLCASSLEQKSNQPQHFGDGTRLSIL.

The chain combines TRBV18 with TRBJ1-2; TCRdb selects TRBD1, and the lack of DNA leaves this call unchecked. CDR3 size: 20 residues. Germline CDR1 is KGHSH and CDR2 is LQKENI. CDR3 residues: CASSPNFPDKARVLNYGYTF.

The chain links TRBV3-1 to TRBJ2-2. This CDR3 spans 15 amino acids. Germline CDR1 reads LGHDT; CDR2 reads YNNKEL (reference sequence). The CDR3 loop reads CASSQVSGMAGELFF.

This CDR3 is CASSLGGENYNEQFF. The V and J genes are TRBV12-3 or TRBV12-4 and TRBJ2-1; checking the TCRdb D call of TRBD2 is not possible without DNA. CDR3 length: 15 residues.

The V and J genes are TRBV9 and TRBJ1-2; TCRdb's D call of TRBD1 is untestable without DNA. Germline-derived CDR1 and CDR2 are SGDLS and YYNGEE. CDR3 length equals 14 residues. The CDR3 sequence is CASSLQTGNYGYTF.

This chain connects TRBV27 to TRBJ2-1; TCRdb selects TRBD1, and the lack of DNA leaves this call unchecked. The CDR3 extends over 17 amino acids. CDR1 MNHEY and CDR2 SMNVEV come from the germline V gene (reference sequence). The CDR3 sequence: CASSFAGQGPSYNEQFF.

The CDR3: CASNYPGQGVTDTQYF. This chain connects TRBV12-3 or TRBV12-4 to TRBJ2-3; TCRdb outputs TRBD1, but without DNA this stays unchecked. The CDR3 contains 16 residues.

The J gene is TRBJ2-5, the V gene TRBV4-2; without DNA, the TCRdb call of TRBD2 cannot be checked. The CDR3 is 16 amino acids. Germline V CDR1 and CDR2: LGHNA, YNFKEQ. This CDR3 reads CASSQDKRHPQETQYF.